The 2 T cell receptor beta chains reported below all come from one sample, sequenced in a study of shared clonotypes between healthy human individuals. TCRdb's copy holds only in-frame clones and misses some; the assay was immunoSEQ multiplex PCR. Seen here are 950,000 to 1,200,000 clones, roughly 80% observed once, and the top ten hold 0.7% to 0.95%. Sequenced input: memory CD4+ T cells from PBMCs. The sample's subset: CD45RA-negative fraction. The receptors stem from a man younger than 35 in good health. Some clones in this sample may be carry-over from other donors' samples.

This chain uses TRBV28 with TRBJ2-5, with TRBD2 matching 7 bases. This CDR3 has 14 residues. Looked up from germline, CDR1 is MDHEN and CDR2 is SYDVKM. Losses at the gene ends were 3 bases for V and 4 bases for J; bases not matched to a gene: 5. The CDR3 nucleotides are TGTGCCAGCAGTTTTGGCGGGAGAAGAGAGACCCAGTACTTC. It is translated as CASSFGGRRETQYF.

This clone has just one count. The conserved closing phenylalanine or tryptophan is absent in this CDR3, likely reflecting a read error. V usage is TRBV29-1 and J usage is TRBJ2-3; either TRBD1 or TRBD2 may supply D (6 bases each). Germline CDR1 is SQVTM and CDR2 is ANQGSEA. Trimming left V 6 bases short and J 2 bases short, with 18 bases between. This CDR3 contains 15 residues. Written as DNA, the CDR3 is TGCAGCGTGGGGGAAGGGGGGCTCTACACAGATACGCAGTATCTT. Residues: CSVGEGGLYTDTQYL.